The 14 T cell receptor beta chains presented below share a single source sample, sequenced in a study of cytomegalovirus exposure and HLA in healthy donors. PCR amplification relied on 60 Vbeta primers (plus 13 Jbeta primers). Here immunoSEQ multiplex PCR was the method, and the copy in TCRdb shows in-frame clones only, minus some. This repertoire shows about 170,000 clones, over 70% found once; its top ten account for over 3%. The sample consisted of PBMCs. These TCRs come from a female donor in good health and CMV-seronegative.

This clone has just one count. The chain employs TRBV4-1 and TRBJ1-2; D is unclear. CDR3 length: 14 residues. V shed 1 base and J shed 4 bases, with 10 bases lying between them. CDR1 is MGHRA and CDR2 is YSYEKL in the germline V gene. The CDR3 region is CASSQVGELYGYTF. In nucleotides, the CDR3 is TGCGCCAGCAGCCAAGTGGGCGAACTCTATGGCTACACCTTC.

This chain links TRBV27 with TRBJ2-1, with D possibly being TRBD2 (5 bases). The V gene lost 4 bases and the J gene lost 3 bases, with 16 bases spanning the gap. Germline values: CDR1 MNHEY, CDR2 SMNVEV (reference sequence). This CDR3 is built from 16 residues. CDR3 bases: TGTGCCAGCAGTTACGGGGTTGGGTCCTACTACAATGAGCAGTTCTTC. Its translation is CASSYGVGSYYNEQFF.

This clone occurred a few times. The rearrangement joins TRBV19 to TRBJ2-1, with 11 bases fitting TRBD2. This CDR3 is built from 15 residues. From germline, CDR1 is LNHDA and CDR2 SQIVND (reference sequence). J gave up 4 bases and V 4 bases, and 3 bases lay outside the gene matches. As DNA, the CDR3 is TGTGCCAGTAGTAGAGGGACTAGCGGATACAATGAGCAGTTCTTC. Protein: CASSRGTSGYNEQFF. The entire variable domain, with the rest obtained from reference TRBV19 and TRBJ2-1, is as follows: DGGITQSPKYLFRKEGQNVTLSCEQNLNHDAMYWYRQDPGQGLRLIYYSQIVNDFQKGDIAEGYSVSREKKESFPLTVTSAQKNPTAFYLCASSRGTSGYNEQFFGPGTRLTVL.

The V call is TRBV30, the J call TRBJ2-2; D gene uncertain. Germline V lookup: CDR1 GTSNPN, CDR2 SVGIG (reference sequence). Trimming shortened V by 3 bases and J by 0 bases, and 11 bases separated the two germline ends. The CDR3 sequence is 15 residues long. In DNA, the CDR3 is TGTGCCTGGAGGTGGCAGTCTTCGAACACCGGGGAGCTGTTTTTT. Its translation: CAWRWQSSNTGELFF.

The rearrangement uses TRBV13 and TRBJ2-1; 12 nucleotides align to TRBD2. V lost 4 bases and J lost 3; bases outside the gene matches: 1. This CDR3 spans 15 amino acids. The germline V gene encodes CDR1 PRHDT and CDR2 FYEKMQ (reference sequence). The CDR3 nucleotides read TGTGCCAGCAGCTCTAGCGGGAGGGTCTACAATGAGCAGTTCTTC. Translating it yields CASSSSGRVYNEQFF.

The V gene is TRBV27, the J gene TRBJ1-1, with D perhaps TRBD1 (6 bases). CDR3 length: 13 amino acids. Germline lookup yields CDR1 MNHEY and CDR2 SMNVEV (reference sequence). Trimming cost V 6 bases and J 11 bases, with 19 bases left between them. CDR3 amino acids: CASRTYRDGRAFF. The CDR3 nucleotides are TGTGCCAGCAGAACTTACAGGGACGGGAGGGCTTTCTTT.

The chain has TRBV25-1 and TRBJ1-6, with 8 bases fitting TRBD1. Germline CDR1 is MGHDK and CDR2 is SYGVNS. This CDR3 has 13 residues. V gave up 6 bases and J gave up 8 bases; unmatched junction bases: 3. As DNA, the CDR3 is TGTGCCAGCAGGGACAGGGCCCATTCACCCCTCCACTTT. The encoded protein is CASRDRAHSPLHF.

The rearrangement uses TRBV6-6 and TRBJ2-3, with D perhaps matching TRBD2 (5 bases). Trimming shortened V by 2 bases and J by 6 bases, and 12 bases separated the two germline ends. The germline gives CDR1 MNHNY, CDR2 SVGAGI (reference sequence). CDR3 length: 14 residues. The CDR3 loop is CASSYDGGKDTQYF. CDR3 bases: TGTGCCAGCAGTTACGACGGAGGAAAGGATACGCAGTATTTT.

This rearrangement joins TRBV5-4 to TRBJ2-1; 11 bases are shared with TRBD2. The CDR3 is 15 residues long. The V gene end was trimmed by 3 bases and the J gene end by 12 bases; junction bases not matched to a gene: 11. Germline V gives CDR1 SGHNT, CDR2 YYREEE (reference sequence). The CDR3 DNA sequence: TGTGCCAGCAGCTCCGTAGCGGGAGGGCCCCCCGGGCAGTTCTTC. Protein: CASSSVAGGPPGQFF.

This clone appeared once. This chain uses TRBV7-6 with TRBJ2-5; no clear D. V was pared by 8 bases and J by 5 bases, with 9 bases between. Germline V gene lookup returns CDR1 SGHVS and CDR2 FNYEAQ. This CDR3 is built from 11 residues. The CDR3, as DNA: TGTGCCAGCCGGGTTGGGGAGACCCAGTACTTC. Its protein product is CASRVGETQYF.

This chain uses TRBV6-4 with TRBJ2-5; 9 bases line up with TRBD2. The DNA matches TRBJ2-7 better at its end, which makes the J call doubtful. Per germline, CDR1 MRHNA and CDR2 SNTAGT. The CDR3 length is 13 residues. The CDR3 here is CASTSGVSYEQYF. The CDR3 nucleotides read TGTGCCAGCACTAGCGGGGTTTCCTACGAGCAGTACTTC.

This chain joins TRBV12-5 and TRBJ2-3; 8 bases are shared with TRBD1. V shed 4 bases and J 4 bases; nucleotides not matched to a gene: 4. Germline CDR1 LGHNT, CDR2 FRNRAP. This CDR3 is built from 14 residues. DNA of the CDR3: TGTGCTAGTGGTTATGGACAGGGACCAGATACGCAGTATTTT. It yields the protein CASGYGQGPDTQYF.

This clone appeared a few times. This sequence joins TRBV4-1 and TRBJ1-1; D is perhaps TRBD1 (5 bases). V shed 4 bases and J shed 0 bases, with 9 bases lying between them. Germline V gives CDR1 MGHRA, CDR2 YSYEKL. The CDR3 has 14 residues. The CDR3 nucleotides are TGCGCCAGCAGCCGACAGATAATGAACACTGAAGCTTTCTTT. It codes for CASSRQIMNTEAFF.

J is TRBJ2-7 and V is TRBV11-2; 7 bases match TRBD1. Germline V gene sequence: CDR1 SGHAT, CDR2 FQNNGV. The CDR3 runs 17 residues. J gave up 2 bases and V 0 bases, and 10 bases lay outside the gene matches. The CDR3 here is CASSLDPAGTATYEQYF. CDR3 coding DNA: TGTGCCAGCAGCTTAGATCCCGCCGGGACAGCAACCTACGAGCAGTACTTC.